This record looks at one TCR beta chain sequence and its context. Its antigen is as yet unknown. TCR cDNA, made by 5'RACE template switching, carried an added universal primer site and UMIs. TCRdb passed the 5' RACE reads through MiXCR, listing each CDR3 protein once. Seen here are a few hundred thousand distinct CDR3 sequences, about 17% observed once, and the top ten hold 15% to 20%. The source of the sample is a study of T cells after yellow fever vaccination. The study, taken as a whole, reports: Only a minor proportion of clonotypes was detected across both CD4 and CD8 compartments. Subsequent to the booster, the majority of primary-vaccination clones reappeared (around 96% CD4, approximately 85% CD8).

Per germline, CDR1 GTSNPN and CDR2 SVGIG (reference sequence). Between the trimmed V and J ends, which lost 0 bases and 5 bases, there was a span of 6 bases. The CDR3 loop spans 12 amino acids. The V and J genes are TRBV30 and TRBJ2-3; D gene ambiguous. Source: PBMCs, taken 4 to 6 days after the first yellow fever vaccination. This clonotype originated in a man between 18 and 29 years old who received the YFV17D yellow fever vaccine. CDR3 sequence reads: CAWSVQRDTQYF. In DNA, the CDR3 is TGTGCCTGGAGTGTTCAACGAGATACGCAGTATTTT.